A single sample gave rise to the 16 T cell receptor beta chains below, sequenced in a study of post-analysis software for immune sequencing data. Their antigens are not known. The study's findings and limits: Compared with controls, patients had more of about five TRBV segments, including TRBV5-6, TRBV5-1 and TRBV20-1.

Unique molecular identifiers were built into the TCR beta cDNA libraries. TCRdb re-called the PCR reads through MiXCR, storing one row per CDR3 protein. This table has about 540,000 distinct CDR3 sequences, about a third appearing once. Input material: blood. The receptor source for this set is a girl aged 2-17 years with multiple sclerosis.

This clonotype showed up just a few times. V is TRBV6-2 or TRBV6-3 and J is TRBJ2-3; D gene uncertain. The V and J ends lost 6 bases and 1 base respectively, with 8 bases between them. CDR1 and CDR2 from the germline V gene are MNHEY and SVGEGT. The CDR3 contains 13 residues. Written as DNA, the CDR3 is TGTGCCAGCAGAGTGTCTGGCACAGATACGCAGTATTTT. It yields the protein CASRVSGTDTQYF.

The chain uses TRBV20-1 and TRBJ2-1, with D maybe TRBD1 (5 bases). The CDR3 is 15 residues long. Looked up from germline, CDR1 is DFQATT and CDR2 is SNEGSKA (reference sequence). Trimming removed 3 bases at V and 0 bases at J, with 12 bases between. CDR3 coding DNA: TGCAGTGCTAGGAGGCGTGGGGCCTCCTACAATGAGCAGTTCTTC. Translating gives CSARRRGASYNEQFF.

The rearrangement links TRBV7-9 to TRBJ2-7, with D uncertain. Trimming took off 1 base at V and 0 bases at J, with 13 bases between the two ends. The CDR3 extends over 16 amino acids. The V gene's germline CDR1 is SEHNR and CDR2 FQNEAQ (reference sequence). In DNA form, the CDR3 reads TGTGCCAGCAGCTTAGGGGTAGGAAGCGACTCCTACGAGCAGTACTTC. Protein: CASSLGVGSDSYEQYF. Using reference TRBV7-9 and TRBJ2-7 for the parts outside the CDR3, the full variable domain is DTGVSQNPRHKITKRGQNVTFRCDPISEHNRLYWYRQTLGQGPEFLTYFQNEAQLEKSRLLSDRFSAERPKGSFSTLEIQRTEQGDSAMYLCASSLGVGSDSYEQYFGPGTRLTVT.

The table lists this clonotype with a few counts. This chain connects TRBV4-2 to TRBJ1-1, with D tentatively TRBD1 (6 bases). V shed 1 base and J shed 1 base, with 10 bases lying between them. The CDR3 extends over 15 amino acids. CDR1 and CDR2 from the germline V gene are LGHNA and YNFKEQ. DNA of the CDR3: TGTGCCAGCAGCCAAGTTGGGGGGCCGAACACTGAAGCTTTCTTT. As protein: CASSQVGGPNTEAFF.

The chain links TRBV5-1 to TRBJ2-4; tentatively, D is TRBD1 or TRBD2 (6 bases each). The CDR3 consists of 14 residues. The germline V gene encodes CDR1 SGHRS and CDR2 YFSETQ. The V end was cut by 2 bases, the J end by 13 bases, with 19 bases between. For the CDR3, the DNA is TGCGCCAGCAGCTTAGAGGGGGGCCCAGAGGAGCAGTACTTC. Translation gives CASSLEGGPEEQYF. The entire variable domain, with the rest obtained from reference TRBV5-1 and TRBJ2-4, is as follows: KAGVTQTPRYLIKTRGQQVTLSCSPISGHRSVSWYQQTPGQGLQFLFEYFSETQRNKGNFPGRFSGRQFSNSRSEMNVSTLELGDSALYLCASSLEGGPEEQYFGAGTRLSVL.

This sequence joins TRBV5-1 and TRBJ2-7; a possible D gene is TRBD1 (5 bases). Germline V gene data show CDR1 as SGHRS and CDR2 as YFSETQ. Trimming left V 5 bases short and J 2 bases short, with 29 bases between. The CDR3 is 19 amino acids. Written as DNA, the CDR3 is TGCGCCAGCAGTTTCTATAAATTGAACAGGCCCACAGTTACCTACGAGCAGTACTTC. It encodes CASSFYKLNRPTVTYEQYF.

The chain uses TRBV2 and TRBJ2-4; the match to TRBD2 covers 7 bases. The CDR3 sequence is 13 residues long. J was trimmed by 9 bases and V by 8 bases; bases with no gene match: 10. CDR1 is SNHLY, CDR2 FYNNEI, per germline. CDR3 bases: TGTGCCAGCCTGGGGGGGGAGGGATCCATTCAGTACTTC. Its translation: CASLGGEGSIQYF. Full variable domain (remainder filled in from reference TRBV2 and TRBJ2-4): EPEVTQTPSHQVTQMGQEVILRCVPISNHLYFYWYRQILGQKVEFLVSFYNNEISEKSEIFDDQFSVERPDGSNFTLKIRSTKLEDSAMYFCASLGGEGSIQYFGAGTRLSVL.

The CDR3 loop reads CASSRGGGKLFF. CDR3 coding DNA: TGTGCCAGCAGCCGGGGAGGAGGAAAACTGTTTTTT. The chain joins TRBV12-3 or TRBV12-4 to TRBJ1-4; D unclear. Between the trimmed V and J ends, which lost 6 bases and 10 bases, there was a span of 12 bases. This CDR3 has 12 amino acids.

The rearrangement uses TRBV3-1 and TRBJ1-2, with D perhaps TRBD1 (5 bases). The CDR3 sequence is 14 residues long. The germline gives CDR1 LGHDT, CDR2 YNNKEL (reference sequence). The V end was cut by 3 bases, the J end by 4 bases, with 12 bases between. CDR3 coding DNA: TGTGCCAGCAGCCAGGGGGGAAACCCCTATGGCTACACCTTC. Amino acid sequence: CASSQGGNPYGYTF.

This clonotype was counted a few times. CDR3 bases: TGCGCCAGCAGCTTTGGACAGGAAGAGACCCAGTACTTC. This gives the protein CASSFGQEETQYF. The chain combines TRBV5-1 with TRBJ2-5; TRBD1 matches 7 bases. The germline V gene encodes CDR1 SGHRS and CDR2 YFSETQ. The CDR3 covers 13 residues. Trimming took 2 bases from V and 3 from J; bases not matched to a gene: 1.

CDR3: CSARPFPISGANVLTF. In DNA form, the CDR3 reads TGCAGTGCTAGACCTTTCCCGATCTCTGGGGCCAACGTCCTGACTTTC. The chain uses TRBV20-1 and TRBJ2-6; D is unresolved. V gave up 2 bases and J gave up 0 bases, with 11 bases separating them. The CDR3 runs to 16 residues. Germline lookup yields CDR1 DFQATT and CDR2 SNEGSKA (reference sequence).

In its sample, this clonotype was seen many times. This chain joins TRBV6-6 and TRBJ2-7; weak D call: TRBD1 (6 bases). Germline V gene data show CDR1 as MNHNY and CDR2 as SVGAGI (reference sequence). V lost 2 bases to trimming and J lost 0 bases, with 11 bases between them. The CDR3 length is 15 residues. The CDR3 is CASSYGQSSSYEQYF. CDR3 coding DNA: TGTGCCAGCAGTTACGGACAGTCCAGCTCCTACGAGCAGTACTTC.

This clonotype was seen only a few times. CDR3 sequence (DNA): TGCGCCAGCAGCGGACAGGCCACCGGTTACGAGCAGTACTTC. Translation gives CASSGQATGYEQYF. V usage is TRBV5-1 and J usage is TRBJ2-7, with 7 bases lining up with TRBD1. V was pared by 4 bases and J by 4 bases, with 8 bases of the junction left unmatched. Germline loops: CDR1 SGHRS, CDR2 YFSETQ. This CDR3 region has 14 residues.

The V and J genes are TRBV29-1 and TRBJ2-1, with 8 bases aligning to TRBD2. The CDR3 has 15 amino acids. The germline V gene has CDR1 SQVTM and CDR2 ANQGSEA. With V trimmed by 4 bases and J by 9 bases, 14 bases remained unmatched. CDR3 in amino acids: CSVGVGGGQVGEQFF. In DNA, the CDR3 is TGCAGCGTTGGGGTCGGCGGGGGGCAAGTCGGTGAGCAGTTCTTC.

This clonotype was seen more than once but under ten times. J is TRBJ1-5 and V is TRBV20-1; D ambiguous. V was clipped by 2 bases and J by 3 bases, with 11 bases between them. Germline assignment: CDR1 DFQATT and CDR2 SNEGSKA (reference sequence). This CDR3 is 14 amino acids long. The CDR3 DNA is TGCAGTGCTAGACCAAGGGTAATCAATCAGCCCCAGCATTTT. Translation: CSARPRVINQPQHF.

The chain links TRBV2 to TRBJ1-2; no definite D call. Trimming shortened V by 5 bases and J by 5 bases, and 12 bases separated the two germline ends. Germline CDR1 is SNHLY and CDR2 is FYNNEI. The CDR3 loop spans 13 amino acids. As DNA, the CDR3 is TGTGCCAGCAGTCGGACGGTACATTATGGCTACACCTTC. It is translated as CASSRTVHYGYTF.